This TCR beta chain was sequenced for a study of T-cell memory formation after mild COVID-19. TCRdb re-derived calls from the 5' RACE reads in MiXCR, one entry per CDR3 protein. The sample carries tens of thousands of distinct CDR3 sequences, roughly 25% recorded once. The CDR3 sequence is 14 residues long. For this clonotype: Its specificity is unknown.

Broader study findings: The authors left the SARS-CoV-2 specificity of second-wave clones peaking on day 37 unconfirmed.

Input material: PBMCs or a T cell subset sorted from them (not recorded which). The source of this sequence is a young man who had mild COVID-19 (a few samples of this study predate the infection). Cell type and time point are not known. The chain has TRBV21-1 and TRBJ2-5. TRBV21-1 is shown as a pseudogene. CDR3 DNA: TGTGCCAGCAGCAAAGTCACGGGGAAGGAGACCCAGTACTTC. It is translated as CASSKVTGKETQYF.